This entry lists 21 T cell receptor beta chains sequenced from one sample in a study of T-cell memory formation after mild COVID-19. TCRdb processed the 5' RACE reads anew with MiXCR; each CDR3 protein has one entry. Here the sample spans 350,000 to 450,000 distinct CDR3 sequences, around 28% being singletons. Sequenced sample: PBMCs or a T cell subset sorted from them (not recorded which). The receptor source for this set is an adult woman who had mild COVID-19 (a few samples of this study predate the infection). Cell type and time point are not known.

The J gene is TRBJ2-3, the V gene TRBV7-9, with 9 bases matching TRBD2. There are 16 residues in the CDR3. Germline V lookup: CDR1 SEHNR, CDR2 FQNEAQ (reference sequence). The junction had 7 bases not matched to a gene; V was cut back by 4 bases and J by 2 bases. The CDR3 reads CASSSGLAALTDTQYF. The DNA for the CDR3 is TGTGCCAGCAGCTCGGGACTAGCTGCCCTCACAGATACGCAGTATTTT.

This clonotype showed up just a few times. The gene calls are TRBV30 and TRBJ2-4, with 8 bases lining up with TRBD2. V was clipped by 4 bases and J by 0 bases; unmatched bases: 5. The length of the CDR3 is 15 residues. CDR1 is GTSNPN, CDR2 SVGIG, per germline (reference sequence). CDR3 DNA: TGTGCCTGGAAAGCGGGAGTTCTAGCCAAAAACATTCAGTACTTC. Protein product: CAWKAGVLAKNIQYF.

Only a few counts were recorded for this clonotype. This chain joins TRBV12-3 or TRBV12-4 and TRBJ2-4; D is unclear. Trimming stripped 6 bases from V and 7 bases from J, with 10 bases between. This CDR3 spans 12 amino acids. DNA for the CDR3: TGTGCCAGCAGCCCCGCGCGGAACATTCAGTACTTC. Its protein product is CASSPARNIQYF.

This chain uses TRBV5-6 with TRBJ2-5; no reliable D call. CDR1 and CDR2 from the germline V gene are SGHDT and YYEEEE. V lost 2 bases, J lost 5 bases, and 7 bases lay in between. The CDR3 sequence is 12 residues long. The CDR3 reads CASSFQRETQYF. The CDR3, as DNA: TGTGCCAGCAGCTTTCAAAGGGAGACCCAGTACTTC.

This CDR3 reads CASSFSLGQGANYGYTF. CDR3 DNA: TGTGCCAGCAGTTTCTCATTAGGACAGGGGGCAAACTATGGCTACACCTTC. The chain links TRBV12-3 or TRBV12-4 to TRBJ1-2, with 11 bases fitting TRBD1. This CDR3 is built from 17 residues. V lost 3 bases to trimming and J lost 2 bases; unmatched junction nucleotides: 8.

This rearrangement joins TRBV6-2 or TRBV6-3 to TRBJ2-7, with D possibly TRBD2 on 5 matching bases. Trimming removed 2 bases at V and 6 bases at J, with 14 bases between. This CDR3 is built from 14 residues. Germline loops: CDR1 MNHEY, CDR2 SVGEGT. The CDR3 region has the DNA TGTGCCAGCAGTTACGGTAGAGGGCCTGGCGAGCAGTACTTC. Translation gives CASSYGRGPGEQYF.

This clonotype was seen ten or more times. J is TRBJ1-4 and V is TRBV12-3 or TRBV12-4; TRBD1 matches 7 bases. V gave up 5 bases and J gave up 3 bases; unmatched junction bases: 3. CDR3 length equals 14 residues. For the CDR3, the DNA is TGTGCCAGCAGTACGACAGGGCCTAATGAAAAACTGTTTTTT. It yields the protein CASSTTGPNEKLFF.

Many counts were recorded for this clonotype. The V and J genes are TRBV7-2 and TRBJ2-5; 11 bases align to TRBD2. The CDR3 loop spans 16 amino acids. V lost 3 bases to trimming and J lost 5 bases; unmatched junction nucleotides: 8. CDR1 is SGHTA, CDR2 FQGNSA, per germline. CDR3 nucleotides: TGTGCCAGCAGCTTTCACGGACTAGCGGGCTGGGAGACCCAGTACTTC. Translating it yields CASSFHGLAGWETQYF.

This clonotype was observed a handful of times. This sequence joins TRBV7-8 and TRBJ1-1; D gene uncertain. The V end was cut by 3 bases, the J end by 0 bases, with 20 bases between. Germline V gives CDR1 SGHVS, CDR2 FQNEAQ. There are 18 residues in the CDR3. CDR3 sequence reads: CASSFDRGIGRVNTEAFF. CDR3 sequence (DNA): TGTGCCAGCAGCTTCGACCGCGGGATAGGTAGGGTGAACACTGAAGCTTTCTTT.

This clonotype was found a few times. The chain uses TRBV4-2 and TRBJ1-2; D call uncertain. The CDR3 totals 12 residues. V was trimmed by 5 bases and J by 5 bases, leaving 9 bases between them. The germline V gene has CDR1 LGHNA and CDR2 YNFKEQ. In DNA, the CDR3 is TGTGCCAGCAGCTCGGACCGGTATGGCTACACCTTC. It specifies CASSSDRYGYTF.

Only a few counts were recorded for this clonotype. The rearrangement uses TRBV30 and TRBJ1-3, with TRBD1 as a possible D gene (6 bases). CDR1 and CDR2 (germline): GTSNPN, SVGIG (reference sequence). The CDR3 is made up of 15 amino acids. Trimming took off 7 bases at V and 0 bases at J, with 16 bases between the two ends. CDR3 bases: TGTGCCTCGGGTAGACAGGCTATCTCTGGAAACACCATATATTTT. The encoded protein is CASGRQAISGNTIYF.

At least ten counts were recorded for this clonotype. The chain is built from TRBV20-1 and TRBJ1-2, with TRBD1 as a possible D gene (6 bases). The CDR3 has 14 amino acids. The V gene lost 8 bases and the J gene lost 2 bases, with 18 bases spanning the gap. Germline CDR1 is DFQATT and CDR2 is SNEGSKA (reference sequence). This CDR3 reads CSPPSGQHNYGYTF. CDR3 DNA sequence: TGCAGTCCCCCATCAGGACAGCACAACTATGGCTACACCTTC.

As DNA, the CDR3 is TGTGCCAGCGGATGGAGGGAGAAATTCACTGAAGCTTTCTTT. This encodes CASGWREKFTEAFF. The chain links TRBV27 to TRBJ1-1; D not resolved. The CDR3 loop spans 14 amino acids. The germline V gene has CDR1 MNHEY and CDR2 SMNVEV (reference sequence). V lost 8 bases and J lost 4, with 17 bases in between.

This clonotype was recorded a few times. The chain employs TRBV6-2 or TRBV6-3 and TRBJ2-1, with 10 bases matching TRBD2. With 6 bases clipped from V and 6 bases from J, the junction kept 5 bases outside the gene matches. Germline values: CDR1 MNHEY, CDR2 SVGEGT. This CDR3 contains 14 residues. The CDR3 loop is CASRPSGGANEQFF. Written as DNA, the CDR3 is TGTGCCAGCAGACCCAGCGGGGGGGCCAATGAGCAGTTCTTC.

The chain uses TRBV6-6 and TRBJ1-1, with D perhaps matching TRBD1 (5 bases). V lost 3 bases to trimming and J lost 0 bases, with 14 bases between them. The V gene's germline CDR1 is MNHNY and CDR2 SVGAGI (reference sequence). The CDR3 totals 16 residues. The CDR3 sequence: CASSYSAGGVNTEAFF. CDR3 in DNA: TGTGCCAGCAGTTATTCGGCGGGGGGGGTGAACACTGAAGCTTTCTTT.

This sequence joins TRBV18 and TRBJ2-7; no firm D call. V lost 6 bases and J 2 bases, leaving 20 bases between the germline ends. Germline CDR1 is KGHSH and CDR2 is LQKENI. This CDR3 is 16 amino acids long. CDR3 region: CASSPRAAALAYEQYF. In DNA, the CDR3 is TGTGCCAGCTCCCCTCGCGCAGCAGCCCTGGCCTACGAGCAGTACTTC.

This clonotype was counted many times. The chain employs TRBV9 and TRBJ2-1; TRBD1 agrees at 7 bases. The germline CDR1 and CDR2 sequences are SGDLS and YYNGEE. V lost 2 bases and J lost 6; bases outside the gene matches: 14. CDR3 length: 17 residues. Here the CDR3 DNA reads TGTGCCAGCAGCGTTACAGCTCGGACAGGACATGGCAATGAGCAGTTCTTC. Encoded protein: CASSVTARTGHGNEQFF.

V and J are TRBV7-2 and TRBJ2-7; a possible D gene is TRBD2 (5 bases). Germline V gene data show CDR1 as SGHTA and CDR2 as FQGNSA. CDR3 size: 13 residues. Trimming shortened V by 2 bases and J by 3 bases, and 8 bases separated the two germline ends. The CDR3 DNA sequence: TGTGCCAGCAGCTTAACGGGGTACTACGAGCAGTACTTC. Translation: CASSLTGYYEQYF.

This clonotype was observed a single time. V usage is TRBV28 and J usage is TRBJ2-7; TRBD1 might be the D (5 bases). This CDR3 contains 13 residues. V was trimmed by 3 bases and J by 4 bases, leaving 10 bases between them. Germline V gives CDR1 MDHEN, CDR2 SYDVKM. DNA of the CDR3: TGTGCCAGCAGTTTCCAGGGTCGGTACGAGCAGTACTTC. Translating gives CASSFQGRYEQYF. Looking up the rest from reference TRBV28 and TRBJ2-7 gives the full variable domain: DVKVTQSSRYLVKRTGEKVFLECVQDMDHENMFWYRQDPGLGLRLIYFSYDVKMKEKGDIPEGYSVSREKKERFSLILESASTNQTSMYLCASSFQGRYEQYFGPGTRLTVT.

This clonotype has more than one count but fewer than ten. The chain uses TRBV7-9 and TRBJ2-3, with D possibly matching TRBD2 (5 bases). The CDR3 loop spans 15 amino acids. V gave up 4 bases and J gave up 4 bases, with 15 bases separating them. Germline CDR1 SEHNR, CDR2 FQNEAQ (reference sequence). CDR3 sequence reads: CASSSPWQEADTQYF. CDR3 in DNA: TGTGCCAGCAGCTCCCCATGGCAGGAGGCAGATACGCAGTATTTT.

This clonotype was observed a handful of times. The chain links TRBV20-1 to TRBJ1-1; D is unresolved. CDR3 length: 12 residues. CDR1 and CDR2 from the germline V gene are DFQATT and SNEGSKA (reference sequence). V lost 3 bases to trimming and J lost 1 base, with 6 bases between them. The CDR3 protein is CSASDGNTEAFF. DNA of the CDR3: TGCAGTGCTAGTGATGGGAACACTGAAGCTTTCTTT.